This T cell receptor (beta chain) came from a study of cytomegalovirus exposure and HLA in healthy donors. The PCR was carried out with 60 Vbeta primers and 13 Jbeta primers. Some clones are missing from TCRdb's copy, which holds only in-frame ones; the method was immunoSEQ multiplex PCR. The data contain more than 95,000 clones, about a sixth of them singletons. Material: PBMCs. This TCR was recovered from a female donor in good health and CMV-seropositive.

The CDR3 is CASSLYSSYEQYF. The DNA for the CDR3 is TGTGCCAGCAGTTTATACAGCTCCTACGAGCAGTACTTC. The chain couples TRBV28 to TRBJ2-7; D remains ambiguous. This CDR3 has 13 residues. Trimming shortened V by 1 base and J by 0 bases, and 4 bases separated the two germline ends. Germline CDR1 MDHEN, CDR2 SYDVKM. The full variable domain, its missing parts supplied by reference TRBV28 and TRBJ2-7, is DVKVTQSSRYLVKRTGEKVFLECVQDMDHENMFWYRQDPGLGLRLIYFSYDVKMKEKGDIPEGYSVSREKKERFSLILESASTNQTSMYLCASSLYSSYEQYFGPGTRLTVT.